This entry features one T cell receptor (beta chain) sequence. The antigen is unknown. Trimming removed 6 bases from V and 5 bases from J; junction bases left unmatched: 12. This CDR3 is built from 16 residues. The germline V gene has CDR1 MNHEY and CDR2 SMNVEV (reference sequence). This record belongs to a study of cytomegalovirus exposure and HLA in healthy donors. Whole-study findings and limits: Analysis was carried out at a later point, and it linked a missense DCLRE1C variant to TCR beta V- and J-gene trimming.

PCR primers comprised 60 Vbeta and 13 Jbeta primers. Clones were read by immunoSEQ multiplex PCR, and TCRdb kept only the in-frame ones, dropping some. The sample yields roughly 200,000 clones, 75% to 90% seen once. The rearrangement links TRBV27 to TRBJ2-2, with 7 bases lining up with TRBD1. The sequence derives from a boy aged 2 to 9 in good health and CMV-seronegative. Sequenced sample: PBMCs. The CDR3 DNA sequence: TGTGCCAGCAGAACAGACAGGGACAGCTGGACCGGGGAGCTGTTTTTT. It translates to CASRTDRDSWTGELFF.